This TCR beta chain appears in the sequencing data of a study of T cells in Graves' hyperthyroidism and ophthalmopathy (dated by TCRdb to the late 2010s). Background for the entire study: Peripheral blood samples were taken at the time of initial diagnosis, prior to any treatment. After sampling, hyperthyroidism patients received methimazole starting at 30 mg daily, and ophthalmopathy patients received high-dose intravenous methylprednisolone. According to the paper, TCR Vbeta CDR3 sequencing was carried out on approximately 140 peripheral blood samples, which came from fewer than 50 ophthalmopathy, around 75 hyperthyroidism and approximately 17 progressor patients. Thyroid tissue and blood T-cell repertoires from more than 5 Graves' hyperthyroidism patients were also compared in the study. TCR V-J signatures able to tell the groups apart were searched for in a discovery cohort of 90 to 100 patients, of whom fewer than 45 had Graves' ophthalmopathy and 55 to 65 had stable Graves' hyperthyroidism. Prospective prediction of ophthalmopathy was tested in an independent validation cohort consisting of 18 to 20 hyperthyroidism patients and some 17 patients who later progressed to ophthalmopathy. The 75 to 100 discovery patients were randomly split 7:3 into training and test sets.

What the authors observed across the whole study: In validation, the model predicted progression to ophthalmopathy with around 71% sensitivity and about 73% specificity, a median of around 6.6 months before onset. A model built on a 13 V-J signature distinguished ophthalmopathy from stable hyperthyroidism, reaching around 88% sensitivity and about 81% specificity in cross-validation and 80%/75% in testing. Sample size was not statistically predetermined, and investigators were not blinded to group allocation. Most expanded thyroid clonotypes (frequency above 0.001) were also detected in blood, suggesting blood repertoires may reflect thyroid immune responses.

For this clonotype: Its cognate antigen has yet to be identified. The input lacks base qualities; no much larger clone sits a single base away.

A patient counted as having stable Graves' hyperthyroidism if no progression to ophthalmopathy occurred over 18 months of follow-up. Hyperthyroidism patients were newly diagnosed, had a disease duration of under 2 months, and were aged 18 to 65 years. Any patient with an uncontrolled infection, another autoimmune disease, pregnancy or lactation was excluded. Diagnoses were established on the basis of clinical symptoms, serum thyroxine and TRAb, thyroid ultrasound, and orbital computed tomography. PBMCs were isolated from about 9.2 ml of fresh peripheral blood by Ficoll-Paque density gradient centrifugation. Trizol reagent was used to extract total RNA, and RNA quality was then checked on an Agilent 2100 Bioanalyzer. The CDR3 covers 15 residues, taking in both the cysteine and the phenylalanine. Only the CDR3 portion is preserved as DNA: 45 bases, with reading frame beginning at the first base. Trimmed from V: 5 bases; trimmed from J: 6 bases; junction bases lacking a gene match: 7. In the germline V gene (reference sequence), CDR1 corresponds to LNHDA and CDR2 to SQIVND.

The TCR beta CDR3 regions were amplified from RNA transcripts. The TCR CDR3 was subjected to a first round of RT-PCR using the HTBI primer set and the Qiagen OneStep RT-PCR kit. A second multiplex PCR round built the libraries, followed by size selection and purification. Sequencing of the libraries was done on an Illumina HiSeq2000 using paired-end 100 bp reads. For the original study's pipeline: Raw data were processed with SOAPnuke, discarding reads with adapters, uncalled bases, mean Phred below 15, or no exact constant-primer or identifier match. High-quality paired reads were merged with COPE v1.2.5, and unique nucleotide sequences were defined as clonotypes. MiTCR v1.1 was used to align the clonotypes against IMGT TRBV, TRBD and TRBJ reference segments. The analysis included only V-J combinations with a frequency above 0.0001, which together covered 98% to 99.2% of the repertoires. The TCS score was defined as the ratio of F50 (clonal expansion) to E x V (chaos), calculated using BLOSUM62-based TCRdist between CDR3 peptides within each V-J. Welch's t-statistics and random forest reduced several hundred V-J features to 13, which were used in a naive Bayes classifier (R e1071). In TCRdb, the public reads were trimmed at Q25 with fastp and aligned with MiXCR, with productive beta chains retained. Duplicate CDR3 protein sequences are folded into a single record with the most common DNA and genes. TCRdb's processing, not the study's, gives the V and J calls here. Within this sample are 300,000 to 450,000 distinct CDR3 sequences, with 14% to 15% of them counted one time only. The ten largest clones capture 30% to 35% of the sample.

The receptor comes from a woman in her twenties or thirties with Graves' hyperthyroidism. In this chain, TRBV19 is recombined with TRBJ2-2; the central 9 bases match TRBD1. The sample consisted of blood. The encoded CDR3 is CASSRGQGPSGELFF. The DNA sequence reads TGTGCCAGTAGTCGAGGACAGGGGCCATCCGGGGAGCTGTTTTTT. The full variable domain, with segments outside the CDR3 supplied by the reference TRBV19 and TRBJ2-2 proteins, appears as DGGITQSPKYLFRKEGQNVTLSCEQNLNHDAMYWYRQDPGQGLRLIYYSQIVNDFQKGDIAEGYSVSREKKESFPLTVTSAQKNPTAFYLCASSRGQGPSGELFFGEGSRLTVL.